This TCR beta chain was sequenced in a study of CD8 T cells in ankylosing spondylitis. MiXCR, applied by TCRdb to the 5' RACE reads, yields one record per CDR3 protein. The sample consists of 90,000 to 100,000 distinct CDR3 sequences, roughly 8.7% of them appearing once. There are many counts of this clonotype. This CDR3 spans 15 amino acids. V trimming: 6 bases; J trimming: 3 bases; junction bases outside the gene matches: 10. Per germline, CDR1 LGHDT and CDR2 YNNKEL (reference sequence). The receptor's source is a male donor with ankylosing spondylitis or in good health (not recorded which). V gene TRBV3-1 combines with J gene TRBJ1-2; 7 nucleotides align to TRBD1. The sequenced sample was blood, either unsorted or a sorted T cell fraction (not recorded which). The CDR3 reads CASRAGGRHHYGYTF. In DNA, the CDR3 is TGTGCCAGCAGAGCAGGGGGGAGACACCACTATGGCTACACCTTC.